This T cell receptor beta chain emerged from a study of blood T cell repertoires in COVID-19. Looking at the study overall: Sources were T cells, B-cell-depleted T cells, or PBMCs; the material itself was cDNA or gDNA.

In terms of age and location, participants ranged from roughly 18 to 100 years and lived in about two dozen US areas. The study assigned cohorts using participant-reported clinical history. This table comes from immunoSEQ multiplex PCR, and its TCRdb copy is limited to in-frame clones, with some not included. The sample includes about 240,000 clones, roughly 87% of them seen just once. V was clipped by 1 base and J by 12 bases, with 12 bases between them. The length of the CDR3 is 12 residues. The V call is TRBV12-3 or TRBV12-4, the J call TRBJ1-1; D may be TRBD1 (5 bases). The source is a woman aged 25 to 39 with acute COVID-19. The sequenced material came from PBMCs or T cells enriched from blood (not recorded which). CDR3 region: CASSLGGRVPFF. CDR3 sequence (DNA): TGTGCCAGCAGTTTAGGGGGGAGGGTTCCTTTCTTT.